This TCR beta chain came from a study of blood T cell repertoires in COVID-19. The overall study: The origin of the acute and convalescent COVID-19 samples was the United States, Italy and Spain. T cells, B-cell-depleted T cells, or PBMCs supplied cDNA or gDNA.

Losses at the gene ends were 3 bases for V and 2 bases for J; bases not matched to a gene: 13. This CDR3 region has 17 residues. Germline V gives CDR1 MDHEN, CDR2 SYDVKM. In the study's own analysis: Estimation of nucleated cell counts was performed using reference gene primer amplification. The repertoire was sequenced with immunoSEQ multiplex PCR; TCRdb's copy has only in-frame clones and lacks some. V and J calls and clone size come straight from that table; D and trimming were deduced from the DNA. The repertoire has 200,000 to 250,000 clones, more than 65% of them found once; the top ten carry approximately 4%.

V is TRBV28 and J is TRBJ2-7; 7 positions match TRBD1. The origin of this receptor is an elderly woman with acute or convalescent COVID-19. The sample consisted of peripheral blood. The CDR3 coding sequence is TGTGCCAGCAGTTTTGACAGGGTAGCTTTTGGGACCTACGAGCAGTACTTC. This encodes CASSFDRVAFGTYEQYF.